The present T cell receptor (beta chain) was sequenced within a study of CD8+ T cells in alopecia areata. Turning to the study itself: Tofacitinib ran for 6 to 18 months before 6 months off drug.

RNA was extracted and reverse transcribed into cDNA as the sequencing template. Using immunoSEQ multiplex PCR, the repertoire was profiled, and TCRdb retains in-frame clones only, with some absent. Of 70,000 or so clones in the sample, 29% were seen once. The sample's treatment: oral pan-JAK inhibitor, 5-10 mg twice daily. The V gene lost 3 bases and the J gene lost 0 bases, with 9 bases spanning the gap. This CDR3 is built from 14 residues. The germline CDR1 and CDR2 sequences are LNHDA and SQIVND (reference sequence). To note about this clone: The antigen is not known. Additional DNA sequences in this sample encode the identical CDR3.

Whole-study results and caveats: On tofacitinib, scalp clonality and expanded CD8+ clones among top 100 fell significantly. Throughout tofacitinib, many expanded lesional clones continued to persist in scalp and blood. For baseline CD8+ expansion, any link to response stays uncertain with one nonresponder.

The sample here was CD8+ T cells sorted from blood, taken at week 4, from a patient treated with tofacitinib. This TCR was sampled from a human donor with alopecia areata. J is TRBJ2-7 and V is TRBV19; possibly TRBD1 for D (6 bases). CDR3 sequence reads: CASSIGQSSYEQYF. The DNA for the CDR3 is TGTGCCAGTAGTATTGGACAGAGCTCCTACGAGCAGTACTTC.